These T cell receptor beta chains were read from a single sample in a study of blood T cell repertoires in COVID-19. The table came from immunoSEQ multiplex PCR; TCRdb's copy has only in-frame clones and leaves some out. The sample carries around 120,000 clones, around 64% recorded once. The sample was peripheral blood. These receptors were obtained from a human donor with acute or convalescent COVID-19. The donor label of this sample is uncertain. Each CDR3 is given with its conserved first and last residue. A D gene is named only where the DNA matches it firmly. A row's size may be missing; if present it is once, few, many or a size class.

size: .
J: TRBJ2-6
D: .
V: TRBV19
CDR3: CASNWRSSGANVLTF
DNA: TGTGCCAGTAACTGGAGGAGCTCTGGGGCCAACGTCCTGACTTTC

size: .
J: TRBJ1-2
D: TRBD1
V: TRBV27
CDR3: CASSLRRETGGNYGYTF
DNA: TGTGCCAGCAGTTTGAGGCGGGAGACAGGGGGGAACTATGGCTACACCTTC

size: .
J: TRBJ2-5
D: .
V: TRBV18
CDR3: CASSPTGETQYF
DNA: TGTGCCAGCTCACCGACAGGAGAGACCCAGTACTTC

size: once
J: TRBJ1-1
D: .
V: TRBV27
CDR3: CASCKQGGTEAFF
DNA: TGTGCCAGCTGTAAACAGGGAGGGACTGAAGCTTTCTTT

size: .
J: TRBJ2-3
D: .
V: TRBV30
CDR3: CAWSVSLVTDTQYF
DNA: TGTGCCTGGAGTGTGTCTCTCGTGACAGATACGCAGTATTTT

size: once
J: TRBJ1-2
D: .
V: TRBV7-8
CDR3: CASSLGRGRDYGYTF
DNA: TGTGCCAGCAGCTTAGGGAGGGGAAGAGACTATGGCTACACCTTC

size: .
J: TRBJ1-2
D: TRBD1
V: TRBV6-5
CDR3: CASSYLSGQGLNGYTF
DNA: TGTGCCAGCAGTTACCTATCGGGACAGGGATTAAATGGCTACACCTTC

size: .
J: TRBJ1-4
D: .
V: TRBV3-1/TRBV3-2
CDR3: CASSPTPRSTTNEKLFF
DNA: TGTGCCAGCAGCCCCACTCCTAGGTCTACGACTAATGAAAAACTGTTTTTT

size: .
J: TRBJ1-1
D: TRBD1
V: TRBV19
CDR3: CASSTLVPGQGARNTEAFF
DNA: TGTGCCAGTAGTACTTTGGTCCCGGGACAGGGGGCGCGAAACACTGAAGCTTTCTTT

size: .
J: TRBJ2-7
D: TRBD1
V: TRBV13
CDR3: CASSFNRGSDEQYF
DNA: TGTGCCAGCAGCTTTAACAGGGGTTCCGACGAGCAGTACTTC

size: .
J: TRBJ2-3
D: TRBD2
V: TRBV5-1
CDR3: CASSSLAGGTDTQYF
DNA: TGCGCCAGCAGCTCCCTAGCGGGGGGAACAGATACGCAGTATTTT

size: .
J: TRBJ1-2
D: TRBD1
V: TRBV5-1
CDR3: CASSWGQGMGYGYTF
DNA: TGCGCCAGCAGCTGGGGACAGGGAATGGGCTATGGCTACACCTTC

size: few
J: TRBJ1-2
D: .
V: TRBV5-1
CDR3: CASSLGFDRNYTF
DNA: TGCGCCAGCAGCTTGGGGTTCGACAGGAACTACACCTTC

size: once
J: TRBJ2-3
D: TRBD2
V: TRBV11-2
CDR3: CASSWGGLAGNTDTQYF
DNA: TGTGCCAGCAGCTGGGGAGGACTAGCGGGGAACACAGATACGCAGTATTTT

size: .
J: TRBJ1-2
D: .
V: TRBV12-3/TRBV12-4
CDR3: CASSRGYGYTF
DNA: TGTGCCAGCAGTCGGGGCTATGGCTACACCTTC

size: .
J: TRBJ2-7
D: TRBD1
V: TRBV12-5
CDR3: CASGFFRVTGDIYEQYF
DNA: TGTGCTAGTGGTTTTTTTCGCGTGACAGGGGACATCTACGAGCAGTACTTC

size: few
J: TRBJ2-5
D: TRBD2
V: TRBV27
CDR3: CASTGLAGYQYF
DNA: TGTGCCAGCACCGGACTAGCGGGGTACCAGTACTTC

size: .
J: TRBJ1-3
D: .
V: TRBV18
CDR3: CASSPPPGVSGNTIYF
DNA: TGTGCCAGCTCACCACCCCCAGGGGTCTCTGGAAACACCATATATTTT

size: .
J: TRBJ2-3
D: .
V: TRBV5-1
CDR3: CASSLAFSGYTDTQYF
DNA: TGCGCCAGCAGCTTGGCCTTTAGCGGATACACAGATACGCAGTATTTT

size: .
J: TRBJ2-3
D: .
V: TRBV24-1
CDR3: CATSVAGTGTQYF
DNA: TGTGCCACCAGTGTTGCAGGCACCGGTACGCAGTATTTT

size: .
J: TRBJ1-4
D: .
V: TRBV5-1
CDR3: CASSLGQGGEKLFF
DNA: TGCGCCAGCAGCTTGGGGCAGGGTGGGGAAAAACTGTTTTTT

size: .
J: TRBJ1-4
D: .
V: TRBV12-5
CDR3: CASGLGAPNEKLFF
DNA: TGTGCTAGTGGTCTTGGGGCCCCTAATGAAAAACTGTTTTTT

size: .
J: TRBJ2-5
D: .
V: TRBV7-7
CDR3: CASSPLGAKETQYF
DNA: TGTGCCAGCAGCCCTCTAGGGGCTAAAGAGACCCAGTACTTC

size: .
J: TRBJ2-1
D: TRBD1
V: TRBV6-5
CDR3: CASRYRTGSYNEQFF
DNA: TGTGCCAGCAGGTACCGGACAGGGTCCTACAATGAGCAGTTCTTC

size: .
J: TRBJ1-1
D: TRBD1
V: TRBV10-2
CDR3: CASSVTGGTEAFF
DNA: TGCGCCAGCAGTGTGACAGGGGGAACTGAAGCTTTCTTT

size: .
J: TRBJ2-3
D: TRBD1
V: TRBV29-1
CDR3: CSAGDRGAVNTQYF
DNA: TGCAGCGCTGGGGACAGGGGGGCAGTAAATACGCAGTATTTT

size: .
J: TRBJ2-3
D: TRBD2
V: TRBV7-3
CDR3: CASSLTAGGTDTQYF
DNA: TGTGCCAGCAGCTTAACAGCGGGGGGCACAGATACGCAGTATTTT

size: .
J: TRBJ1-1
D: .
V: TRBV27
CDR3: CASRALQGTRKTEAFF
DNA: TGTGCCAGCAGGGCCTTACAGGGAACGAGGAAGACTGAAGCTTTCTTT

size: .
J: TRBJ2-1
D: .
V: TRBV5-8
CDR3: CASSLAGTIYNEQFF
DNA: TGTGCCAGCAGCTTGGCCGGGACAATATACAATGAGCAGTTCTTC

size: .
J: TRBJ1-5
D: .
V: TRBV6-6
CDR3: CASSSGQPQHF
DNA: TGTGCCAGCAGTTCGGGTCAGCCCCAGCATTTT

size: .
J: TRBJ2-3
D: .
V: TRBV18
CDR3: CASSPVGAGAHTDTQYF
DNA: TGTGCCAGCTCACCCGTGGGGGCCGGGGCCCACACAGATACGCAGTATTTT

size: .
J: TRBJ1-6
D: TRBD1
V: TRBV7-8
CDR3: CASSLVLTGGGSSLHF
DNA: TGTGCCAGCAGCTTAGTTTTAACAGGGGGGGGGTCGTCCCTCCACTTT

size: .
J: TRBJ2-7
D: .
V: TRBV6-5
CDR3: CASSYARSGEQYF
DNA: TGTGCCAGCAGTTACGCTCGGTCGGGGGAGCAGTACTTC

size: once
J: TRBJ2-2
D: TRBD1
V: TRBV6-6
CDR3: CASSYGTGTTGELFF
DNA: TGTGCCAGCAGTTACGGGACAGGGACGACCGGGGAGCTGTTTTTT

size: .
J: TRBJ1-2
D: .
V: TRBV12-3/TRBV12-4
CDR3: CASSFAGHYGYTF
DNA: TGTGCCAGCAGTTTCGCGGGACACTATGGCTACACCTTC

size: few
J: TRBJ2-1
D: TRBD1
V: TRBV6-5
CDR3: CASSYSPGGEQFF
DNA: TGTGCCAGCAGTTACTCTCCAGGGGGTGAGCAGTTCTTC

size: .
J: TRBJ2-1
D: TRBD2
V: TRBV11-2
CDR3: CASSFMGGGNEQFF
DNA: TGTGCCAGCAGCTTCATGGGGGGGGGCAATGAGCAGTTCTTC

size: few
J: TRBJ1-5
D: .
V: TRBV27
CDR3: CASSLWGRDQPQHF
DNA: TGTGCCAGCAGTTTATGGGGGAGGGATCAGCCCCAGCATTTT

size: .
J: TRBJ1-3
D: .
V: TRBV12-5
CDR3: CASGSGVYSGNTIYF
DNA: TGTGCTAGTGGTTCCGGGGTCTACTCTGGAAACACCATATATTTT

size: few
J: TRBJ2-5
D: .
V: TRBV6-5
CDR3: CASSYSTRGRGGTQYF
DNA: TGTGCCAGCAGTTACTCGACAAGGGGTCGAGGGGGGACCCAGTACTTC

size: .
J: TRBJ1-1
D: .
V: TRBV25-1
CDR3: CASSDRSRGRGTEAFF
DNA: TGTGCCAGCAGTGATCGTTCCAGGGGTCGGGGAACTGAAGCTTTCTTT

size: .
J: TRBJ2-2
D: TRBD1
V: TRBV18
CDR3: CASSPTTGTGESGELFF
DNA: TGTGCCAGCTCACCGACAACCGGGACAGGGGAGAGCGGGGAGCTGTTTTTT

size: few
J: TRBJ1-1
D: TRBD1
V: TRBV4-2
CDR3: CASSQALGQGDTEAFF
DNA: TGTGCCAGCAGCCAAGCCCTGGGACAGGGTGACACTGAAGCTTTCTTT

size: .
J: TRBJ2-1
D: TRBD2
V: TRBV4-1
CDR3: CASAWTSGAHEQFF
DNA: TGCGCCAGCGCCTGGACTAGCGGGGCCCATGAGCAGTTCTTC

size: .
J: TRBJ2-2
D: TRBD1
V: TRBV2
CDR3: CASRGQGAGELFF
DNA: TGTGCCAGCAGGGGACAGGGGGCCGGGGAGCTGTTTTTT

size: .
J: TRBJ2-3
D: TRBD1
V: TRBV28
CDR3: CASSAHSGQGAPDTQYF
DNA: TGTGCCAGCAGTGCTCACTCGGGACAGGGGGCTCCAGATACGCAGTATTTT

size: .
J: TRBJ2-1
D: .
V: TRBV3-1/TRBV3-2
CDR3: CASSPQGHRVYNEQFF
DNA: TGTGCCAGCAGCCCACAAGGACACCGCGTCTACAATGAGCAGTTCTTC

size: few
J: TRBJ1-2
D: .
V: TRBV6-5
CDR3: CASSYRTANYGYTF
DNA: TGTGCCAGCAGTTACCGGACAGCCAACTATGGCTACACCTTC

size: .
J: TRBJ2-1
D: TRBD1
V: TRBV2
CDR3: CASRMGQGNNEQFF
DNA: TGTGCCAGCAGGATGGGACAGGGGAACAATGAGCAGTTCTTC

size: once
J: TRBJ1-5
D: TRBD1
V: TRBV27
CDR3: CASSFKGGYGDQPQHF
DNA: TGTGCCAGCAGTTTTAAAGGGGGCTACGGCGATCAGCCCCAGCATTTT

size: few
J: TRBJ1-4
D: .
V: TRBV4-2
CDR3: CASSQQGWEKLFF
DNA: TGTGCCAGCAGCCAACAGGGGTGGGAAAAACTGTTTTTT

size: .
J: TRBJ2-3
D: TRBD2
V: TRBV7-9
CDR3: CASSSSGGAIDTQYF
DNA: TGTGCCAGCAGCTCTAGCGGGGGGGCGATAGATACGCAGTATTTT

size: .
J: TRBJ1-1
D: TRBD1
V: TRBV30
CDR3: CAWSFPLTGGNTEAFF
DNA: TGTGCCTGGAGTTTCCCCCTGACAGGGGGCAACACTGAAGCTTTCTTT

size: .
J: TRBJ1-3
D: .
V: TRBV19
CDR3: CASTPGGGSSGNTIYF
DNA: TGTGCCAGTACCCCCGGAGGAGGGTCGTCAGGAAACACCATATATTTT

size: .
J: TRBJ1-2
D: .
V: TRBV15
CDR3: CATSRDTRRNYGYTF
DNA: TGTGCCACCAGCAGAGATACGAGAAGAAACTATGGCTACACCTTC

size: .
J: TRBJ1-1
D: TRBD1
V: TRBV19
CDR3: CASSAGQGEAFF
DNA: TGTGCCAGTAGTGCCGGACAGGGTGAAGCTTTCTTT

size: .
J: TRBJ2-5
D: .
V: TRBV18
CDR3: CASSSDRKQETQYF
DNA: TGTGCCAGCTCATCCGACAGAAAACAAGAGACCCAGTACTTC

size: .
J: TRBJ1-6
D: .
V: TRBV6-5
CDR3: CASSYSSQGGYSPLHF
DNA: TGTGCCAGCAGTTACTCCTCCCAGGGAGGGTATTCACCCCTCCACTTT

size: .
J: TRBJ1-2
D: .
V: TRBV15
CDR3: CATSLDRLLKGYTF
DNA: TGTGCCACCAGCCTAGACAGGCTTTTGAAAGGCTACACCTTC

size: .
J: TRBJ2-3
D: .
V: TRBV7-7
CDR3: CASSQMGTDTQYF
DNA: TGTGCCAGCAGCCAGATGGGCACAGATACGCAGTATTTT